This T cell receptor beta chain was sequenced in a study of blood T cells in healthy people across ages. Overall study results and limits: Per million T cells, TCR beta diversity dropped roughly linearly as age increased.

Combining a sample-barcoded 5' primer with a J-beta primer mix, a second PCR ran for roughly 7 to 11 cycles. TCRdb itself ran the 5' RACE reads through MiXCR, one entry per CDR3 protein. The repertoire holds roughly 800,000 distinct CDR3 sequences, about 62% seen once, with 20% to 25% in the top ten. This clonotype was seen more than once but under ten times. The antigen is undetermined. This CDR3 has 15 amino acids. Per the germline V gene, CDR1 is MNHEY and CDR2 is SVGAGI. V was cut by 1 base and J by 6 bases, with 13 bases left in between. The rearrangement joins TRBV6-5 to TRBJ2-1; D is ambiguous. This clonotype was obtained from a man in his thirties or forties in good health. Sequenced material: blood. The CDR3: CASSYFGTAGNEQFF. CDR3 in DNA: TGTGCCAGCAGTTACTTCGGAACAGCAGGCAATGAGCAGTTCTTC.